This is a list of T cell receptor beta chains from one sample in a study of vaccination effects on CD4 cells after COVID-19. No antigen has been assigned to these receptors. Assay: immunoSEQ multiplex PCR; the TCRdb copy retains only in-frame clones and omits some. The sample holds about 73,000 clones, 73% seen once. The specimen was CD4+ T cells from PBMCs cultured without peptide, collected after COVID-19 vaccination. These receptors were collected from a human donor who received a COVID-19 vaccine. The CDR3 runs from the conserved cysteine through the conserved F or W. The D gene is left open where the match is weak. Size is stated for part of the rows, as once, few or many counts, or as a class when the clone is expanded.

-,15,TRBJ1-5,TRBV2,-,TGTGCCAGCAGTGAGGGGCAGGCGCTATATCAGCCCCAGCATTTT,CASSEGQALYQPQHF
-,13,TRBJ1-1,TRBV28,TRBD1,TGTGCCAGCGGATACAGGGGTTTGGGTGAAGCTTTCTTT,CASGYRGLGEAFF
-,14,TRBJ2-2,TRBV7-2,-,TGTGCCAGCAGCGTCAGACTAGGGGCCGGGGAGCTGTTTTTT,CASSVRLGAGELFF
-,14,TRBJ1-4,TRBV2,-,TGTGCCAGCAGTGAAGTCCTAAGGACTGAAAAACTGTTTTTT,CASSEVLRTEKLFF
-,15,TRBJ2-2,TRBV2,TRBD1,TGTGCCAGCAGGCGGACAGGGGTGGAATCCGGGGAGCTGTTTTTT,CASRRTGVESGELFF
once,13,TRBJ1-2,TRBV24-1,-,TGTGCCACCAGTGTGGACGGTAACTATGGCTACACCTTC,CATSVDGNYGYTF
-,14,TRBJ1-2,TRBV2,-,TGTGCCAGCAGCCCGGGACAAGGCACCTATGGCTACACCTTC,CASSPGQGTYGYTF
few,13,TRBJ1-2,TRBV10-3,-,TGTGCCATCAACGACGGTTCCTATGTTGGCTACACCTTC,CAINDGSYVGYTF
-,13,TRBJ1-5,TRBV12-3/TRBV12-4,-,TGTGCCAGCAGGCTATATAGCAATCAGCCCCAGCATTTT,CASRLYSNQPQHF
once,12,TRBJ2-1,TRBV3-1/TRBV3-2,-,TGTGCCAGCAGCCAATCTAGCCGAGAGCAGTTCTTC,CASSQSSREQFF
-,14,TRBJ2-5,TRBV11-2,-,TGTGCCAGCAGCTTAGAGGCGACGGGAGAGACCCAGTACTTC,CASSLEATGETQYF
-,14,TRBJ2-3,TRBV2,-,TGTGCCAGCAGTCGACTAACAACAACAGATACGCAGTATTTT,CASSRLTTTDTQYF